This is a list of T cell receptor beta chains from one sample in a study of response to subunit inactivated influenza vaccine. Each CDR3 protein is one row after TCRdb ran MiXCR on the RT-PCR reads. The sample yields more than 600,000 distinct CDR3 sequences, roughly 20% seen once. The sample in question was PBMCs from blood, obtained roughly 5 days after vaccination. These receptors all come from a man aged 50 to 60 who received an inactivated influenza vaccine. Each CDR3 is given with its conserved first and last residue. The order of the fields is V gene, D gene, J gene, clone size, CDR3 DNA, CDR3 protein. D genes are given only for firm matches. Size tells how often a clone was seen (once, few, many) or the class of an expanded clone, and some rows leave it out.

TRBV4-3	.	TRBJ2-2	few	TGCGCCAGCAGCCAAGATCATACGGACATAAACACCGGGGAGCTGTTTTTT	CASSQDHTDINTGELFF
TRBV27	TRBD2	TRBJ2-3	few	TGTGCCAGCATTTCGACTAGCGGGGACACAGATACGCAGTATTTT	CASISTSGDTDTQYF
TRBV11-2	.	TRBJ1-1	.	TGTGCCAGCAGCTCCCGCGGTCCGGAGGGGGGTGAAGCTTTCTTT	CASSSRGPEGGEAFF
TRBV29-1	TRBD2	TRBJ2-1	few	TGCAGCGTTGGGCGGGGGGGCTTGTATGAGCAGTTCTTC	CSVGRGGLYEQFF
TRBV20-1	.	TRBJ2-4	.	TGCAGTGCTGGCCGGACAGGACTAACCGAAAACATTCAGTACTTC	CSAGRTGLTENIQYF
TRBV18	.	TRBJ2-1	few	TGTGCCAGCTCACAATCAGGGGCAGGTCGCAATGAGCAGTTCTTC	CASSQSGAGRNEQFF
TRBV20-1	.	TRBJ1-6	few	TGCAGTGCTACCTCAGGGAATTCACCCCTCCACTTT	CSATSGNSPLHF
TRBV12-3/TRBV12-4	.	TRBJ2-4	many	TGTGCCAGCAGTCGTAGCGGCCTAGCCAAAAACATTCAGTACTTC	CASSRSGLAKNIQYF
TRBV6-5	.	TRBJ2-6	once	TGTGCCAGCAGTTACCCGGGGGCTGCTGGGGCCAACGTCCTGACTTTC	CASSYPGAAGANVLTF
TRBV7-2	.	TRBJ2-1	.	TGTGCCAGCAGCCAATCAGGGACGGATTACAATGAGCAGTTCTTC	CASSQSGTDYNEQFF
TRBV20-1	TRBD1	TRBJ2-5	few	TGCAGTGCCCGCCAGGGACAGGGACTCCAAGAGACCCAGTACTTC	CSARQGQGLQETQYF
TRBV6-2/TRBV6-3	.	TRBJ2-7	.	TGTGCCACCCTACGGGGACTGAGGGGTGGCGAGCAGTACTTC	CATLRGLRGGEQYF
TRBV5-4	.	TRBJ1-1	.	TGTGCCAGCAGCGCACAGGGATTTGAAGCTTTCTTT	CASSAQGFEAFF
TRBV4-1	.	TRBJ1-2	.	TGCGCCAGCAGCCAAGATTCGGGGGCAAGCTATGGCTACACCTTC	CASSQDSGASYGYTF
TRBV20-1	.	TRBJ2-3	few	TGCAGTGCTAGTGACAGTCCAGATACGCAGTATTTT	CSASDSPDTQYF
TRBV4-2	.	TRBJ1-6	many	TGTGCCAGCAGCCAATTCGAGGGTTCACCCCTCCACTTT	CASSQFEGSPLHF
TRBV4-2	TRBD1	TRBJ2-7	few	TGTGCCAGCAGCCAAGATCCTGGACAGGGGGCCTACGAGCAGTACTTC	CASSQDPGQGAYEQYF
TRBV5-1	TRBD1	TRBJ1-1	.	TGCGCCAGCAGCTTCGGACAGGGTTCGGGCACTGAAGCTTTCTTT	CASSFGQGSGTEAFF
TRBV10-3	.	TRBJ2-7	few	TGTGCCACCGGCCAAGAAGTCGAGCAGTACTTC	CATGQEVEQYF
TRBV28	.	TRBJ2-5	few	TGTGCCAGCAGCAATCTCCGGACAGTCCAAGAGACCCAGTACTTC	CASSNLRTVQETQYF
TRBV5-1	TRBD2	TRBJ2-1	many	TGCGCCAGCAGCTTGGCTAGCGGGAGGTCCTACAATGAGCAGTTCTTC	CASSLASGRSYNEQFF
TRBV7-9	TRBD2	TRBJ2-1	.	TGTGCCAGCAGCCGGACTAGCGGGAGCAGGAATGAGCAGTTCTTC	CASSRTSGSRNEQFF
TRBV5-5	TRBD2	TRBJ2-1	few	TGTGCCAGCAGCTTGGGGGCCCTAGCGGGAGGGAGTAATGAGCAGTTCTTC	CASSLGALAGGSNEQFF
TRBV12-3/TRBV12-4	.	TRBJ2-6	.	TGTGCCAGCAGTTTCACGTGGGAGAGCTCTGGGGCCAACGTCCTGACTTTC	CASSFTWESSGANVLTF
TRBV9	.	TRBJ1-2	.	TGTGCCAGCAGCGTAGGACAGGATGGCTACACCTTC	CASSVGQDGYTF
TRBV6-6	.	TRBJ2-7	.	TGTGCCAGCAGGGGGGGACAGTTCCACGAGCAGTACTTC	CASRGGQFHEQYF
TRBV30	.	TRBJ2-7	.	TGTGCCTGGAGCGCGCTCCCGGAGGTCGAGCAGTACTTC	CAWSALPEVEQYF
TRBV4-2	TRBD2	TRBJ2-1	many	TGTGCCAGCAGTCTCGCGGGGGGCCGACTCTACAATGAGCAGTTCTTC	CASSLAGGRLYNEQFF
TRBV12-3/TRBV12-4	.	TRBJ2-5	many	TGTGCCAGCAGTTCTGACGGGTCCGAAGAGACCCAGTACTTC	CASSSDGSEETQYF
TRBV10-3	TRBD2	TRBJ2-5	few	TGTGCCATCAGTGACGGGACTAGCGGGGTAGAGACCCAGTACTTC	CAISDGTSGVETQYF
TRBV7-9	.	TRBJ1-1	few	TGTGCCAGCAGCATAGACCGACAGGAAGCTTTCTTT	CASSIDRQEAFF
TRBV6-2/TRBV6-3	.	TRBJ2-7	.	TGTGCCAGCAGCCGACAGGACGGCTGGTACGAGCAGTACTTC	CASSRQDGWYEQYF
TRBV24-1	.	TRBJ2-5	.	TGTGCCACCAGTGATTTGAGACAGTCGCAGGACCAGTACTTC	CATSDLRQSQDQYF
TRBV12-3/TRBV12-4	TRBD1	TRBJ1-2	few	TGTGCCAGCACCCCTGGGACAGGGAAAGCTAACTATGGCTACACCTTC	CASTPGTGKANYGYTF
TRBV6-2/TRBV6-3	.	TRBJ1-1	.	TGTGCCAGCACCCGCCCCTTCAACACTGAAGCTTTCTTT	CASTRPFNTEAFF
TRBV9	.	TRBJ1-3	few	TGTGCCAGCAGCGTATATGGGGGCTCAGGAAACACCATATATTTT	CASSVYGGSGNTIYF
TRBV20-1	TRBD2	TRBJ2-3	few	TGCAGTGCTAATAGCGGGGGGCACACAGATACGCAGTATTTT	CSANSGGHTDTQYF
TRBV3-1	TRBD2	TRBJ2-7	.	TGTGCCAGCAGCCAAGATGTGGGACTAGCGGGGAGCCCCTCGCACTTC	CASSQDVGLAGSPSHF